This T cell receptor (beta chain) comes out of a study of T cells in Graves' hyperthyroidism and ophthalmopathy. Whole-study findings and limits: Ophthalmopathy got predicted by the model a median about 6.5 months before its onset. Researchers found most expanded thyroid clonotypes above 0.001 in blood as well. Ophthalmopathy was distinguished from stable hyperthyroidism by 13 V-J signatures.

Losses at the gene ends were 5 bases for V and 7 bases for J; bases not matched to a gene: 5. This CDR3 region has 12 residues. The germline CDR1 and CDR2 sequences are KGHSH and LQKENI. Lactation, pregnancy, other autoimmune disease or uncontrolled infection led to exclusion of patients. This clonotype has more than one count but fewer than ten. No antigen is known for it. Using RNA transcripts as the source, TCR beta CDR3 regions were amplified. A set of HTBI primers served as the primers for a first-round RT-PCR of the TCR CDR3. Using its own MiXCR run on the multiplex PCR reads, TCRdb lists one record per CDR3 protein. The sample has a few hundred thousand distinct CDR3 sequences, approximately 22% seen once.

Sequencing used blood. The rearrangement links TRBV18 to TRBJ2-7; 7 bases are shared with TRBD1. The sequence came from a woman in her 70s with Graves' ophthalmopathy. CDR3 loop: CASSAQQGEQYF. The CDR3 DNA follows: TGTGCCAGCTCAGCACAACAGGGGGAGCAGTACTTC.